A selection of T cell receptor beta chains follows, all from one sample in a study of Graves' ophthalmopathy and Graves' hyperthyroidism. TCRdb reprocessed the multiplex PCR reads with MiXCR, giving one entry per CDR3 protein. In the table there are about 550,000 distinct CDR3 sequences, roughly 39% of which are singletons. Sequencing was done on a sample of peripheral blood or thyroid tissue (not recorded which). Every receptor here comes from an adult man with Graves' hyperthyroidism. Each CDR3 is given with its conserved first and last residue. D genes are given only for firm matches. Only some rows state a clone size, as once, few, many or a class for expanded clones.

>.|15|TRBJ1-1|.|TRBV15
CATSRDFSMNTEAFF
TGTGCCACCAGCAGAGATTTTAGTATGAACACTGAAGCTTTCTTT
>many|15|TRBJ1-2|.|TRBV12-3/TRBV12-4
CASSLLASANYGYTF
TGTGCCAGCAGTTTGCTTGCCTCTGCTAACTATGGCTACACCTTC
>.|14|TRBJ2-3|.|TRBV7-2
CASSLSMGTDTQYF
TGTGCCAGCAGCTTATCTATGGGCACAGATACGCAGTATTTT
>many|15|TRBJ1-5|.|TRBV19
CASSIQGLSNQPQHF
TGTGCCAGTAGTATCCAGGGACTCAGCAATCAGCCCCAGCATTTT
>many|13|TRBJ1-2|.|TRBV6-5
CASSLQGKYGYTF
TGTGCCAGCAGCTTACAGGGAAAATATGGCTACACCTTC
>once|18|TRBJ1-1|TRBD1|TRBV5-8
CASSLSGTGGAWNTEAFF
TGCGCCAGCAGCTTATCCGGGACAGGGGGCGCGTGGAACACTGAAGCTTTCTTT
>many|12|TRBJ1-1|.|TRBV7-9
CASSLGTGSAFF
TGTGCCAGCAGCTTAGGTACGGGTTCAGCTTTCTTT
>few|17|TRBJ2-2|.|TRBV6-5
CASSYSIGQGKAGELFF
TGTGCCAGCAGTTACTCGATTGGGCAGGGGAAGGCCGGGGAGCTGTTTTTT
>.|15|TRBJ2-3|.|TRBV19
CASTPAVGGSQPQYF
TGTGCCAGCACCCCTGCGGTGGGGGGCAGTCAGCCCCAGTATTTT
>few|16|TRBJ2-2|TRBD1|TRBV5-6
CASSPSGTADTGELFF
TGTGCCAGCAGCCCCTCCGGGACAGCCGACACCGGGGAGCTGTTTTTT
>many|13|TRBJ1-4|.|TRBV29-1
CSVVEGGGRKLFF
TGCAGCGTTGTGGAGGGGGGAGGGAGAAAACTGTTTTTT
>.|13|TRBJ1-2|.|TRBV20-1
CSAPRGNHYGYTF
TGCAGTGCCCCTCGGGGAAACCACTATGGCTACACCTTC
>many|14|TRBJ1-1|.|TRBV19
CASRRGRGNTEAFF
TGTGCCAGTAGGCGGGGACGTGGGAACACTGAAGCTTTCTTT
>once|14|TRBJ1-1|.|TRBV10-3
CASMVGHLNTQAFF
TGTGCCAGCATGGTCGGACACCTGAACACTCAAGCTTTCTTT
>.|15|TRBJ1-6|TRBD1|TRBV5-1
CASSRDRAYNSPLHF
TGCGCCAGCAGTCGCGACAGGGCGTATAATTCACCCCTCCACTTT
>many|13|TRBJ2-7|.|TRBV7-9
CASSLGVGGEQYF
TGTGCCAGCAGCTTAGGGGTAGGGGGCGAGCAGTACTTC
>many|11|TRBJ2-7|.|TRBV2
CASRSSYEQYF
TGTGCCAGCCGCAGCTCCTACGAGCAGTACTTC
>once|15|TRBJ2-3|.|TRBV5-1
CASSLAVGGEDTQYF
TGTGCCAGCAGCTTGGCCGTCGGGGGAGAAGATACGCAGTATTTT
>.|12|TRBJ2-5|.|TRBV24-1
CATEQGEETQYF
TGTGCCACAGAACAGGGAGAAGAGACCCAGTACTTC
>.|14|TRBJ2-3|.|TRBV5-4
CASSPKLGGDTQYF
TGTGCCAGCAGCCCAAAGTTGGGGGGCGATACGCAGTATTTT
>.|14|TRBJ1-2|.|TRBV6-5
CASSYSTGSDGYTF
TGTGCCAGCAGTTACTCGACGGGGTCAGATGGCTACACCTTC
>few|11|TRBJ2-1|.|TRBV5-1
CASSLINEQFF
TGCGCCAGCAGCTTGATCAATGAGCAGTTCTTC
>.|14|TRBJ2-1|TRBD2|TRBV29-1
CSVALAGAVDEQFF
TGCAGCGTTGCCCTAGCGGGGGCGGTGGATGAGCAGTTCTTC
>.|18|TRBJ2-3|TRBD2|TRBV7-2
CASSWTGTSGGAADTQYF
TGTGCCAGCAGCTGGACCGGGACTAGCGGGGGGGCGGCAGATACGCAGTATTTT
>.|13|TRBJ2-7|TRBD1|TRBV7-3
CASSMQGDYEQYF
TGTGCCAGCAGCATGCAGGGGGACTACGAGCAGTACTTC
>.|17|TRBJ2-2|TRBD2|TRBV5-1
CASIVGGLARNTGELFF
TGCGCCAGCATCGTAGGGGGACTAGCGAGGAACACCGGGGAGCTGTTTTTT
>.|13|TRBJ1-5|.|TRBV2
CAISDSQGRPQHF
TGTGCCATCAGTGACTCCCAAGGCCGGCCCCAGCATTTT
>many|16|TRBJ1-5|.|TRBV6-1
CASSEVRTEPNQPQHF
TGTGCCAGCAGTGAGGTGAGGACGGAACCTAATCAGCCCCAGCATTTT
>many|13|TRBJ1-1|.|TRBV14
CASSQAGSTEAFF
TGTGCCAGCAGCCAAGCAGGATCCACTGAAGCTTTCTTT
>few|13|TRBJ2-3|.|TRBV5-1
CASSFGRTDTQYF
TGCGCCAGCAGCTTCGGACGCACAGATACGCAGTATTTT
>many|17|TRBJ1-5|.|TRBV5-8
CASSLGGSGDGNQPQHF
TGTGCCAGCAGCTTGGGGGGTTCGGGGGACGGCAATCAGCCCCAGCATTTT
>.|17|TRBJ2-2|.|TRBV2
CASSPLPQGANTGELFF
TGTGCCAGCTCACCCCTCCCTCAGGGAGCGAACACCGGGGAGCTGTTTTTT
>.|14|TRBJ2-3|TRBD1|TRBV20-1
CSALGTGYTDTQYF
TGCAGTGCGCTCGGGACAGGATACACAGATACGCAGTATTTT
>.|13|TRBJ1-6|.|TRBV29-1
CSSLQVYGTPLHF
TGCAGCAGTTTACAGGTCTACGGGACACCCCTCCACTTT
>many|12|TRBJ1-1|.|TRBV6-6
CATRRGGTEAFF
TGTGCCACCCGCAGGGGTGGCACTGAAGCTTTCTTT
>many|13|TRBJ2-7|TRBD1|TRBV28
CASSPGTGGEQYF
TGTGCCAGCAGTCCCGGGACAGGGGGCGAGCAGTACTTC
>many|11|TRBJ1-2|.|TRBV29-1
CSAGTVKGYTF
TGCAGCGCTGGGACGGTGAAAGGCTACACCTTC
>.|15|TRBJ2-2|TRBD1|TRBV11-3
CASSYRQGAWGELFF
TGTGCCAGCAGCTACAGACAGGGGGCGTGGGGGGAGCTGTTTTTT
>.|15|TRBJ2-1|.|TRBV2
CASSEGQSSYNEQFF
TGTGCCAGCAGTGAGGGCCAAAGCTCCTACAATGAGCAGTTCTTC
>.|14|TRBJ2-5|TRBD1|TRBV20-1
CSSRDRPFQETQYF
TGCAGCTCCCGGGACAGACCGTTCCAAGAGACCCAGTACTTC
>.|16|TRBJ1-1|.|TRBV5-6
CASSYADGGMNTEAFF
TGTGCCAGCAGCTATGCCGACGGCGGGATGAACACTGAAGCTTTCTTT
>once|15|TRBJ2-7|.|TRBV7-9
CASSLGNSPNNEQYF
TGTGCCAGCAGCTTAGGAAATAGTCCCAACAATGAGCAGTACTTC
>.|15|TRBJ2-7|TRBD1|TRBV15
CATSPRDRLGLEQYF
TGTGCCACCAGTCCCCGGGACAGGCTTGGCTTAGAGCAGTACTTC
>.|14|TRBJ1-1|.|TRBV12-3/TRBV12-4
CASSLVQGANEAFF
TGTGCCAGCAGTTTAGTTCAGGGAGCTAATGAAGCTTTCTTT
>.|15|TRBJ2-6|.|TRBV12-3/TRBV12-4
CASSLGGWGANVLTF
TGTGCCAGCAGTTTAGGGGGATGGGGAGCCAACGTCCTGACTTTC
>many|12|TRBJ1-1|TRBD1|TRBV7-9
CASSAQGMEAFF
TGTGCCAGCAGTGCACAGGGGATGGAAGCTTTCTTT
>.|13|TRBJ2-1|.|TRBV14
CASSRHPTFEQFF
TGTGCCAGCAGCCGACACCCGACGTTTGAGCAGTTCTTC
>few|12|TRBJ1-1|.|TRBV30
CAWSVLDTEAFF
TGTGCCTGGAGTGTACTGGACACTGAAGCTTTCTTT
>many|13|TRBJ2-5|.|TRBV29-1
CSVADRLQETQYF
TGCAGCGTGGCGGACAGACTCCAAGAGACCCAGTACTTC
>many|18|TRBJ2-5|TRBD2|TRBV7-8
CASSLPTQGLAGQETQYF
TGTGCCAGCAGCTTACCAACTCAGGGACTAGCGGGGCAAGAGACCCAGTACTTC
>.|14|TRBJ2-2|TRBD2|TRBV7-9
CASSRGLAGGELFF
TGTGCCAGCAGCCGCGGACTAGCGGGGGGGGAGCTGTTTTTT
>many|16|TRBJ1-3|.|TRBV5-1
CASSLVMGLAGNTIYF
TGCGCCAGCAGCTTGGTTATGGGCCTCGCTGGAAACACCATATATTTT
>many|13|TRBJ2-7|.|TRBV7-2
CASRRDGSYEQYF
TGTGCCAGCAGGAGAGACGGCTCCTACGAGCAGTACTTC